This T cell receptor beta chain was observed in a study of blood T cell repertoires in COVID-19. About the research overall: Acute-phase and convalescent COVID-19 samples originated in the United States, Italy and Spain. The cDNA or gDNA used as material had been derived from T cells, B-cell-depleted T cells, or PBMCs.

Germline V gene lookup returns CDR1 KGHSH and CDR2 LQKENI. This CDR3 comprises 15 residues. V shed 3 bases and J 4 bases; nucleotides not matched to a gene: 5. Per the original data handling: The authors estimated nucleated cell counts from reference gene primer amplification. The method was immunoSEQ multiplex PCR; TCRdb's version includes in-frame clones alone and lacks a portion of them. The DNA gave D and trimming, while V, J and clone size come from that table. Of some 120,000 clones detected, over 60% appear once; the ten largest clones hold roughly 7.9%. The sample taken for sequencing was peripheral blood. V is TRBV18 and J is TRBJ2-1; 8 bases are shared with TRBD1. The TCR comes from a human donor in a cohort sampled during active COVID-19. The CDR3 sequence: CASSPRDRRYNEQFF. In DNA, the CDR3 is TGTGCCAGCTCACCCCGGGACAGGAGATACAATGAGCAGTTCTTC.